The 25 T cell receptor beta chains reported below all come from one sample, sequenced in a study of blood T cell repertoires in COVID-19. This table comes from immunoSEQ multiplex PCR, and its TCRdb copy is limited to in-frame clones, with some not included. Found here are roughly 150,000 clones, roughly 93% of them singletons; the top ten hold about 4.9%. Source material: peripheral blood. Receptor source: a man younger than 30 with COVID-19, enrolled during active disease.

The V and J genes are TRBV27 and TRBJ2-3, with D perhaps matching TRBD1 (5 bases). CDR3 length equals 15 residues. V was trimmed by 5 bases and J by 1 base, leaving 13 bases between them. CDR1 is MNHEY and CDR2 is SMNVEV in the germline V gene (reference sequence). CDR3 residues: CASSLRQLGTDTQYF. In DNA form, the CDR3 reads TGTGCCAGCAGTCTAAGACAGCTCGGCACAGATACGCAGTATTTT.

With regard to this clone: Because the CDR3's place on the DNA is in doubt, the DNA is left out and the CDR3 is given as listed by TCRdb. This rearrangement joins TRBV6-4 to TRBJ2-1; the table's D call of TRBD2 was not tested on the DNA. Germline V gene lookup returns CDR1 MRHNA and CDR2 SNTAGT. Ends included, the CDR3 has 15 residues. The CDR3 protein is CASSILASGMDEQFF.

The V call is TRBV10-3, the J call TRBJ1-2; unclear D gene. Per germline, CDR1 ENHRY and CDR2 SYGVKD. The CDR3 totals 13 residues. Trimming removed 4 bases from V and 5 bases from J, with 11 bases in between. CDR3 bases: TGTGCCATCAGTGGCCCCGGGTCGTATGGCTACACCTTC. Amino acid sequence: CAISGPGSYGYTF.

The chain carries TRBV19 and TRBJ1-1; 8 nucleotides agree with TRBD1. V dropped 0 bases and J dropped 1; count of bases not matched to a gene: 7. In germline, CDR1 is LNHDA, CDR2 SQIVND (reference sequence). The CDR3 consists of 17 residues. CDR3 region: CASSIDQTGGENTEAFF. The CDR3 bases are TGTGCCAGTAGTATAGATCAAACAGGGGGTGAGAACACTGAAGCTTTCTTT. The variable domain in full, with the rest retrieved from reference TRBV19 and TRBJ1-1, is DGGITQSPKYLFRKEGQNVTLSCEQNLNHDAMYWYRQDPGQGLRLIYYSQIVNDFQKGDIAEGYSVSREKKESFPLTVTSAQKNPTAFYLCASSIDQTGGENTEAFFGQGTRLTVV.

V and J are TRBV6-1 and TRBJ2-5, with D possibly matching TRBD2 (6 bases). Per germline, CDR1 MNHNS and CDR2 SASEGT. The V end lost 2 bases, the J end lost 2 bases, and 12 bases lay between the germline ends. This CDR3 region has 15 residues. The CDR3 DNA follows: TGTGCCAGCAGTGAAAGGAGGGGTCGGCAAGAGACCCAGTACTTC. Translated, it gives CASSERRGRQETQYF.

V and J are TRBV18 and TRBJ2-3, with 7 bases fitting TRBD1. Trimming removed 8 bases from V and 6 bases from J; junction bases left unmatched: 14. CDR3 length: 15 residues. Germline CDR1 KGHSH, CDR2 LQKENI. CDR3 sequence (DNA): TGTGCCAGCGCCCCCGTTAGGACAGGTTCCGATACGCAGTATTTT. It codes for CASAPVRTGSDTQYF.

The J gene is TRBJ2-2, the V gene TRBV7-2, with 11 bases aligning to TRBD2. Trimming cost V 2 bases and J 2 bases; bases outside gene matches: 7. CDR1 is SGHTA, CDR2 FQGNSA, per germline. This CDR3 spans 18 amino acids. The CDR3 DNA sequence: TGTGCCAGCAGCTTATGGACTAGCGGGTTTTTAAACACCGGGGAGCTGTTTTTT. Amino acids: CASSLWTSGFLNTGELFF.

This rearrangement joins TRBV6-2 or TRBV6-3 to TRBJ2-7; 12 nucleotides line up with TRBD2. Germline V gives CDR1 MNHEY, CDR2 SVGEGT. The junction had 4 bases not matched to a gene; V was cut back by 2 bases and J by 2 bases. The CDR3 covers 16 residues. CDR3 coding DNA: TGTGCCAGCAGTTACACTAGCGGGAGGCAGACCTACGAGCAGTACTTC. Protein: CASSYTSGRQTYEQYF.

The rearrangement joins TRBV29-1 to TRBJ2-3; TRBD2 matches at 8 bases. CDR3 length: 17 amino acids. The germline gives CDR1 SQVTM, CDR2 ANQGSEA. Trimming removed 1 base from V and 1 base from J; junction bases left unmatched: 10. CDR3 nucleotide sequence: TGCAGCGTTGAAGGCGGGAGGTTCAGGCAGCGCACAGATACGCAGTATTTT. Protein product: CSVEGGRFRQRTDTQYF.

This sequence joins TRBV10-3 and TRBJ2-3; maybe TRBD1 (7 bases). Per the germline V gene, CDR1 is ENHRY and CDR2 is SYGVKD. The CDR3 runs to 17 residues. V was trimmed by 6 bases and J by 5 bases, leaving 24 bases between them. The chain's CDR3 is CAIRDPSRQGEVDTQYF. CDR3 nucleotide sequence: TGTGCCATCAGGGACCCCTCTAGGCAGGGGGAGGTAGATACGCAGTATTTT.

The CDR3, as DNA: TGTGCCAGCAGTCCCGGGACAGGGAACTACGAGCAGTACTTC. Translating gives CASSPGTGNYEQYF. This chain uses TRBV6-2 or TRBV6-3 with TRBJ2-7; 9 nucleotides match TRBD1. The germline V gene encodes CDR1 MNHEY and CDR2 SVGEGT. Losses at the gene ends were 5 bases for V and 3 bases for J; bases not matched to a gene: 5. This CDR3 contains 14 residues.

CDR3 DNA: TGTGCCTGCGGACAGAACTATGGCTACACCTTC. Residues: CACGQNYGYTF. This sequence joins TRBV30 and TRBJ1-2; D might be TRBD1 (6 bases). V lost 6 bases and J 2 bases, leaving 7 bases between the germline ends. This CDR3 is built from 11 residues. Germline assignment: CDR1 GTSNPN and CDR2 SVGIG (reference sequence).

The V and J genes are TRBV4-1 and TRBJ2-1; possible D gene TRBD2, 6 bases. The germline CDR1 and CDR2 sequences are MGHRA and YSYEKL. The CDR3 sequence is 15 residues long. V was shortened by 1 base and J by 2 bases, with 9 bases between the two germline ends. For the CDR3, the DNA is TGCGCCAGCAGCCAAGTGGCGGGACCCTACAATGAGCAGTTCTTC. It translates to CASSQVAGPYNEQFF.

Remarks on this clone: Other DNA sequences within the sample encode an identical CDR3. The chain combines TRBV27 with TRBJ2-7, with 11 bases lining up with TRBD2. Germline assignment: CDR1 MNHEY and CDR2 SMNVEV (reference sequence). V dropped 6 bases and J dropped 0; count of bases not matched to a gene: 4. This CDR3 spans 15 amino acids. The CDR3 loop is CASSRGLAVSYEQYF. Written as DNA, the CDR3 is TGTGCCAGCAGCCGGGGACTAGCGGTCTCCTACGAGCAGTACTTC.

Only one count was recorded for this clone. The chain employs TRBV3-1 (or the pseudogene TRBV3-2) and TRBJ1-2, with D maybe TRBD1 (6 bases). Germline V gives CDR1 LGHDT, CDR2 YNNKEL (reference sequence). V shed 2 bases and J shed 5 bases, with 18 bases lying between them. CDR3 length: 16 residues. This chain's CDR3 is CASSQLEGQALYGYTF. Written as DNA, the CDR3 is TGTGCCAGCAGCCAACTCGAGGGACAAGCCCTTTATGGCTACACCTTC.

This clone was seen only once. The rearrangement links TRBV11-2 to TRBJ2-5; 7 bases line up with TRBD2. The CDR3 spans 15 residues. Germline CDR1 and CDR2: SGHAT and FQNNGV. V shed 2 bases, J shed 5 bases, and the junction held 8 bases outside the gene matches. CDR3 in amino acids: CASSLLGGFGETQYF. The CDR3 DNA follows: TGTGCCAGCAGCTTATTGGGGGGGTTCGGTGAGACCCAGTACTTC. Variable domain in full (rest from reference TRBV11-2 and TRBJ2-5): EAGVAQSPRYKIIEKRQSVAFWCNPISGHATLYWYQQILGQGPKLLIQFQNNGVVDDSQLPKDRFSAERLKGVDSTLKIQPAKLEDSAVYLCASSLLGGFGETQYFGPGTRLLVL.

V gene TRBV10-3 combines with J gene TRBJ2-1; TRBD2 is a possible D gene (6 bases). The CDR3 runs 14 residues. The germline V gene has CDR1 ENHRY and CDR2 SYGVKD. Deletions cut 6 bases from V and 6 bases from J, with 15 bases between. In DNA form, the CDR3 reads TGTGCCATCAGCGTGAAAACTAGCAGCAATGAGCAGTTCTTC. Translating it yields CAISVKTSSNEQFF.

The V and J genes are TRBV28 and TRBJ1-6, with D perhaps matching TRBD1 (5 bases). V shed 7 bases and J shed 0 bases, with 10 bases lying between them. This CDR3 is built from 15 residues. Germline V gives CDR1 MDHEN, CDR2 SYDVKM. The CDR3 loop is CASTTESSYNSPLHF. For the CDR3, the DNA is TGTGCCAGCACGACAGAGAGCTCCTATAATTCACCCCTCCACTTT.

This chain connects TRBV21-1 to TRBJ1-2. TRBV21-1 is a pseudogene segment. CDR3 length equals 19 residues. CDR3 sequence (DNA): TGTGCCAGCAGCAAATCCACCGATGCGTCGGGGGGCGAGGACTATGGCTACACCTTC. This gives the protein CASSKSTDASGGEDYGYTF.

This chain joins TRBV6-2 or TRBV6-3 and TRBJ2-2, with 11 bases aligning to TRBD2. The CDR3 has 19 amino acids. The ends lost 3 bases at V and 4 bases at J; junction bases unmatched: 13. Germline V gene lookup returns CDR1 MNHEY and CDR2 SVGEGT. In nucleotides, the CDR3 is TGTGCCAGCAGTTATGGAGGACTAGCGGGTATTCCGTTCACCGGGGAGCTGTTTTTT. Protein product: CASSYGGLAGIPFTGELFF.

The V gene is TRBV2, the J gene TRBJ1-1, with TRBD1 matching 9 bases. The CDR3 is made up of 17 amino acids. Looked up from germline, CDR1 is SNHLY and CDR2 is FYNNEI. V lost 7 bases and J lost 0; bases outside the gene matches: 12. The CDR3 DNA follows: TGTGCCAGCACCCTAAGGGGACAGGGCCCCTTGAACACTGAAGCTTTCTTT. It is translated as CASTLRGQGPLNTEAFF.

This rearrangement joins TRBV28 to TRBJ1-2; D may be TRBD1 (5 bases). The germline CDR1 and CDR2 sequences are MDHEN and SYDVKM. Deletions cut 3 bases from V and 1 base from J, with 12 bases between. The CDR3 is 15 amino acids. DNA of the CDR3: TGTGCCAGCAGTTTGGCAGGGAACTATAACTATGGCTACACCTTC. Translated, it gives CASSLAGNYNYGYTF.

This CDR3 is CASSKERPSLGDEQYF. CDR3 DNA sequence: TGTGCCAGTAGTAAGGAGAGACCCTCGTTAGGGGACGAGCAGTACTTC. This rearrangement joins TRBV19 to TRBJ2-7, with D perhaps TRBD1 (5 bases). V lost 4 bases, J lost 5 bases, and 21 bases lay in between. The CDR3 has 16 amino acids. Germline V gene lookup returns CDR1 LNHDA and CDR2 SQIVND (reference sequence).

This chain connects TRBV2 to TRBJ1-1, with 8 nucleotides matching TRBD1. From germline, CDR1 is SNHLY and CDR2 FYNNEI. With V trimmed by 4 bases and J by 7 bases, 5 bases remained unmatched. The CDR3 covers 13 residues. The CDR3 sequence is CASSVGQGDEAFF. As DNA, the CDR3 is TGTGCCAGCAGTGTCGGACAGGGCGATGAAGCTTTCTTT. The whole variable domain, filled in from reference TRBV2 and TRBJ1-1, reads EPEVTQTPSHQVTQMGQEVILRCVPISNHLYFYWYRQILGQKVEFLVSFYNNEISEKSEIFDDQFSVERPDGSNFTLKIRSTKLEDSAMYFCASSVGQGDEAFFGQGTRLTVV.

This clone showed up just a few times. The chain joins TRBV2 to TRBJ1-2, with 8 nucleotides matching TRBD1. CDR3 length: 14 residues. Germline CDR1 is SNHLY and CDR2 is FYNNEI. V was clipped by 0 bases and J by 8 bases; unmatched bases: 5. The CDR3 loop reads CASSEASGGWGYTF. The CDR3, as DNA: TGTGCCAGCAGTGAAGCCTCAGGGGGCTGGGGCTACACCTTC.